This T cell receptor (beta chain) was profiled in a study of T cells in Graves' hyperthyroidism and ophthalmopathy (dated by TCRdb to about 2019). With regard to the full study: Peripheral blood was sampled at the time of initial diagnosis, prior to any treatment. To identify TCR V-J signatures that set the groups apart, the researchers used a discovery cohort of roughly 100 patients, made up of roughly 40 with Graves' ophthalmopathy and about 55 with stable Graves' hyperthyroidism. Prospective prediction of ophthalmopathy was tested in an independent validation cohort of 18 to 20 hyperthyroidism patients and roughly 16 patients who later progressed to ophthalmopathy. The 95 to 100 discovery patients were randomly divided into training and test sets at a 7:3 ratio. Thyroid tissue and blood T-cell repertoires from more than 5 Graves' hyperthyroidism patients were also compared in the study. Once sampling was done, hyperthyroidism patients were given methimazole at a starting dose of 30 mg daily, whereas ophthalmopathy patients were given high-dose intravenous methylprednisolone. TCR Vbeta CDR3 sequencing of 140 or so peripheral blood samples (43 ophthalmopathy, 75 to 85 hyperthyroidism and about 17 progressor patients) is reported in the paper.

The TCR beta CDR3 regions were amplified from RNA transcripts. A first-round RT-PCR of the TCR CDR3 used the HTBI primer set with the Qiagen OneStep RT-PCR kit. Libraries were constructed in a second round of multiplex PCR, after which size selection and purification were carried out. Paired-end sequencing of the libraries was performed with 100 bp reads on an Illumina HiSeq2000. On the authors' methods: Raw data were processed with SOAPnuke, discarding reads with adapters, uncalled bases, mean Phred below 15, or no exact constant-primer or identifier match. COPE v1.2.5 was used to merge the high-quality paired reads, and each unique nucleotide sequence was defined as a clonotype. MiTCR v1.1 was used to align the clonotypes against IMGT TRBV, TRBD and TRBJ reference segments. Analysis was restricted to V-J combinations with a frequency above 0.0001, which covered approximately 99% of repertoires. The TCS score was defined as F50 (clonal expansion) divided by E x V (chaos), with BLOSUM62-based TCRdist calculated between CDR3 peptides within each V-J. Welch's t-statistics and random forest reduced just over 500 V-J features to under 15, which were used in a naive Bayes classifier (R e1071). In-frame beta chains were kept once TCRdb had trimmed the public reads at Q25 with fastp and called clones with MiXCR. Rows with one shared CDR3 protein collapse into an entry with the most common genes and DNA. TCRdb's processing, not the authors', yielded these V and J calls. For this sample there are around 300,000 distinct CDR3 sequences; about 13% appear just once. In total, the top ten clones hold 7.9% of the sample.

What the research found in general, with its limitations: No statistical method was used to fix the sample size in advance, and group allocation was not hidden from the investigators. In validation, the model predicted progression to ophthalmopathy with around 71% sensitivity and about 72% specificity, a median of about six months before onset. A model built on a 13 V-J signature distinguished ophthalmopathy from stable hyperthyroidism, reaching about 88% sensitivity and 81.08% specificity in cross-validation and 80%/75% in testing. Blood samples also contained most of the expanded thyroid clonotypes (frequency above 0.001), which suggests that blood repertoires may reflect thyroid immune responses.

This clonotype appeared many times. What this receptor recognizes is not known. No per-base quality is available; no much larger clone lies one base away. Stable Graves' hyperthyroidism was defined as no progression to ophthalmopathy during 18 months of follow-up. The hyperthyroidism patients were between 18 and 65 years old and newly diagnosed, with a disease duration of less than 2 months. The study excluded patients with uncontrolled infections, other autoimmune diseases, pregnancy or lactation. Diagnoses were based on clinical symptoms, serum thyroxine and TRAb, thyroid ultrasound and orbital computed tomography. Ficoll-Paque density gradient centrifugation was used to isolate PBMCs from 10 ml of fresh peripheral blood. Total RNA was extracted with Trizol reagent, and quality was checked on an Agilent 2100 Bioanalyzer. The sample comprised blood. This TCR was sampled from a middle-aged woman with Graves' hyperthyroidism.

The DNA sequence reads TGTGCCAGCAGCTTACCCGGGAGGTGGTACGAGCAGTACTTC. It encodes CASSLPGRWYEQYF. This chain joins TRBV11-2 to TRBJ2-7; a stretch of 7 junction bases matches TRBD2. There are 14 amino acids in the CDR3, from cysteine to phenylalanine inclusive. The retained sequence is limited to the CDR3, 42 bases, with the frame set at the first base. Trimming removed 2 bases from V and 4 bases from J; the gene matches leave 5 bases unexplained. The germline V gene yields SGHAT for CDR1 and FQNNGV for CDR2. When the CDR3 is completed using the reference TRBV11-2 and TRBJ2-7 genes on either side, the full variable domain is EAGVAQSPRYKIIEKRQSVAFWCNPISGHATLYWYQQILGQGPKLLIQFQNNGVVDDSQLPKDRFSAERLKGVDSTLKIQPAKLEDSAVYLCASSLPGRWYEQYFGPGTRLTVT.